These 12 T cell receptor beta chains share one sample of origin, sequenced in a study of shared clonotypes between healthy human individuals. Method: immunoSEQ multiplex PCR; TCRdb's copy keeps in-frame clones and lacks some. The repertoire holds 1,500,000 or so clones, with approximately 98.5% as singletons. The specimen was naive CD4+ T cells sorted from blood. Subset reported: CD45RA+ positively selected. These receptors were taken from a man aged 30 to 39 in good health.

This clone was recorded once. CDR3: CASSIGRIVGEQYF. The CDR3 coding sequence is TGTGCCAGTAGTATTGGACGGATCGTGGGCGAGCAGTACTTC. The genes are TRBV19 and TRBJ2-7; unclear D gene. The germline CDR1 and CDR2 sequences are LNHDA and SQIVND (reference sequence). Trimming pared 3 bases from V and 6 bases from J, leaving 15 bases between. CDR3 length equals 14 residues.

The rearrangement joins TRBV7-3 to TRBJ2-1, with 7 bases matching TRBD2. From germline, CDR1 is SGHTA and CDR2 FQGTGA. The CDR3 extends over 15 amino acids. V dropped 5 bases and J dropped 2; count of bases not matched to a gene: 6. This CDR3 is CASSPAAGTYNEQFF. In nucleotides, the CDR3 is TGTGCCAGCAGCCCCGCAGCGGGAACCTACAATGAGCAGTTCTTC.

The V and J genes are TRBV21-1 and TRBJ2-3; the table names TRBD2, a call not compared with the DNA. TRBV21-1 is recorded as a pseudogene. The CDR3 covers 16 residues. This chain's CDR3 is CASSKKGSGGADTQYF. The CDR3, as DNA: TGTGCCAGCAGCAAAAAGGGATCCGGAGGTGCAGATACGCAGTATTTT.

The J gene is TRBJ2-7, the V gene TRBV15; no clear D. CDR1 and CDR2 (germline): LNHNV, YYDKDF (reference sequence). CDR3 length equals 14 residues. V was shortened by 0 bases and J by 2 bases, with 8 bases between the two germline ends. Here the CDR3 reads CATSRDNTAYEQYF. The CDR3 DNA reads TGTGCCACCAGCAGAGATAACACCGCCTACGAGCAGTACTTC.

V gene TRBV5-1 combines with J gene TRBJ2-7; no clear D. Trimming removed 1 base from V and 2 bases from J, with 16 bases in between. There are 16 residues in the CDR3. In germline, CDR1 is SGHRS, CDR2 YFSETQ. CDR3 DNA sequence: TGCGCCAGCAGCTTGAATTCTGGCGGAGCCCCCTACGAGCAGTACTTC. It specifies CASSLNSGGAPYEQYF.

This rearrangement joins TRBV18 to TRBJ1-2; D may be TRBD1 (5 bases). The CDR3 covers 17 residues. V was clipped by 2 bases and J by 0 bases, with 16 bases between them. CDR1 is KGHSH and CDR2 is LQKENI in the germline V gene. CDR3 in amino acids: CASSPNPSGGSNYGYTF. The CDR3 DNA reads TGTGCCAGCTCACCAAACCCCTCGGGGGGGTCTAACTATGGCTACACCTTC.

The chain uses TRBV28 and TRBJ1-2; TRBD1 aligns across 9 bases. Germline V gives CDR1 MDHEN, CDR2 SYDVKM. The CDR3 consists of 15 residues. The V and J ends lost 5 bases and 5 bases, in that order; junction bases with no gene match: 9. CDR3 loop: CASSPHLDRGYGYTF. The DNA of the CDR3 is TGTGCCAGCAGTCCTCATCTGGACAGGGGATATGGCTACACCTTC.

The chain combines TRBV7-8 with TRBJ2-7; 12 bases are shared with TRBD2. Germline V CDR1 and CDR2: SGHVS, FQNEAQ. The CDR3 has 15 amino acids. Trimming at V came to 0 bases and at J to 6 bases, leaving 3 bases not matched to a gene. CDR3 loop: CASSLATSGSSEQYF. The CDR3 region has the DNA TGTGCCAGCAGCTTAGCGACTAGCGGGAGTAGCGAGCAGTACTTC.

Of note for this clone: Other nucleotide sequences in the sample specify the same CDR3. The chain couples TRBV9 to TRBJ1-5; tentative D call: TRBD1 (6 bases). There are 14 residues in the CDR3. The V and J ends lost 0 bases and 7 bases respectively, with 11 bases between them. The germline CDR1 and CDR2 sequences are SGDLS and YYNGEE. Here the CDR3 reads CASSVGAGDQPQHF. The CDR3 DNA is TGTGCCAGCAGCGTAGGGGCAGGGGACCAGCCCCAGCATTTT. The whole variable domain, filled in from reference TRBV9 and TRBJ1-5, reads DSGVTQTPKHLITATGQRVTLRCSPRSGDLSVYWYQQSLDQGLQFLIQYYNGEERAKGNILERFSAQQFPDLHSELNLSSLELGDSALYFCASSVGAGDQPQHFGDGTRLSIL.

As to this clone: Other DNA sequences within the sample encode an identical CDR3. V and J are TRBV4-1 and TRBJ2-1; D may be TRBD2 (6 bases). V was shortened by 1 base and J by 1 base, with 11 bases between the two germline ends. Germline V gene lookup returns CDR1 MGHRA and CDR2 YSYEKL. The CDR3 consists of 16 residues. In DNA, the CDR3 is TGCGCCAGCAGCCAAGCCAGCGGGTCTTCCTACAATGAGCAGTTCTTC. Protein product: CASSQASGSSYNEQFF.

The chain links TRBV5-4 to TRBJ2-3; 8 bases are a match to TRBD2. This CDR3 spans 15 amino acids. CDR1 is SGHNT and CDR2 is YYREEE in the germline V gene (reference sequence). With V trimmed by 2 bases and J by 4 bases, 6 bases remained unmatched. CDR3 DNA sequence: TGTGCCAGCAGCTTTCGGGAGGGCCTGGCAGATACGCAGTATTTT. Encoded protein: CASSFREGLADTQYF.

This rearrangement joins TRBV11-1 to TRBJ2-2; the match to TRBD1 covers 8 bases. This CDR3 comprises 15 residues. CDR1 and CDR2 (germline): SGHAT, FQDESV (reference sequence). V lost 5 bases to trimming and J lost 0 bases; unmatched junction nucleotides: 2. The CDR3 bases are TGTGCCAGCAGCCAGACAGGGGCGAACACCGGGGAGCTGTTTTTT. Its translation: CASSQTGANTGELFF.